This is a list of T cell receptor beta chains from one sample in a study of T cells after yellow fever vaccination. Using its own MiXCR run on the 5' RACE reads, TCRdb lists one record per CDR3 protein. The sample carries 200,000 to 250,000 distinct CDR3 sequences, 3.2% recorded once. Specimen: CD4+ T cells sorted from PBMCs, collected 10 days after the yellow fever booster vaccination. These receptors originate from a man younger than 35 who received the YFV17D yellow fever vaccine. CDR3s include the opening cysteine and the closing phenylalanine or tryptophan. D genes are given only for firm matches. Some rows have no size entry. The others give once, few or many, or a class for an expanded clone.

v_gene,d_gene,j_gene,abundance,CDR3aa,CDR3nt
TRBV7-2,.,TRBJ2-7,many,CASSFANSYEQYF,TGTGCCAGCAGCTTCGCAAACAGCTACGAGCAGTACTTC
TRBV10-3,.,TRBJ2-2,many,CAISDEGRTGELFF,TGTGCCATCAGTGATGAGGGGCGGACCGGGGAGCTGTTTTTT
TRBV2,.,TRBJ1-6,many,CASSWTGNNSPLHF,TGTGCCAGCAGTTGGACTGGGAACAATTCACCCCTCCACTTT
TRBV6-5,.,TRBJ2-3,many,CASRVGGSTDTQYF,TGTGCCAGCAGAGTGGGGGGCAGCACAGATACGCAGTATTTT
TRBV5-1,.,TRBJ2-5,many,CASSQGGGETQYF,TGCGCCAGCAGCCAAGGGGGGGGAGAGACCCAGTACTTC
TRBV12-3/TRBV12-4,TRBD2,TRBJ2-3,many,CASSLNGGNTDTQYF,TGTGCCAGCAGTTTGAACGGGGGGAACACAGATACGCAGTATTTT
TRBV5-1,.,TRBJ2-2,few,CASSLDRLTGELFF,TGCGCCAGCAGCTTAGACAGGCTCACCGGGGAGCTGTTTTTT
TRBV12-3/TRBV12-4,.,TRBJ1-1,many,CASTGTGLDTEAFF,TGTGCCAGCACCGGAACAGGGTTGGACACTGAAGCTTTCTTT
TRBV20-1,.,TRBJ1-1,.,CRGVGGARTEAFF,TGCAGAGGGGTGGGAGGGGCGAGGACTGAAGCTTTCTTT
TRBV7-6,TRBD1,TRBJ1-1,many,CASSTTAGGTGVPEAFF,TGTGCCAGCAGCACAACTGCTGGGGGGACAGGGGTACCTGAAGCTTTCTTT
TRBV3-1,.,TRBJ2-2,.,CASSPRGLLGELFF,TGTGCCAGCAGCCCCCGTGGCCTACTCGGGGAGCTGTTTTTT
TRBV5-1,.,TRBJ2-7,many,CASSGTTGTPTRGYF,TGCGCCAGCAGCGGTACGACAGGTACCCCTACGAGGGGGTACTTC
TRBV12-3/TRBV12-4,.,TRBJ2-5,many,CASSLGTRETQYF,TGTGCCAGCAGTTTGGGTACTCGGGAGACCCAGTACTTC
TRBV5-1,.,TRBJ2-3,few,CASSLALGVSTDTQYF,TGCGCCAGCAGCTTGGCCTTAGGGGTCAGCACAGATACGCAGTATTTT
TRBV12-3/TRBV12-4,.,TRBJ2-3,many,CASSSSAGEADTQYF,.
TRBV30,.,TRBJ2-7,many,CARADTYEQYF,TGTGCGAGGGCTGATACCTACGAGCAGTACTTC
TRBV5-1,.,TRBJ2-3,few,CASSLVQLGTDTQYF,TGCGCCAGCAGCTTGGTCCAGTTAGGTACAGATACGCAGTATTTT
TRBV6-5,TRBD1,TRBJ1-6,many,CASIPQVRGAQGADSPLHF,TGTGCCAGCATCCCACAAGTCCGCGGGGCGCAGGGGGCCGATTCACCCCTCCACTTT
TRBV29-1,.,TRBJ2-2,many,CSAVVGAYTGELFF,TGCAGCGCAGTAGTGGGGGCCTACACCGGGGAGCTGTTTTTT
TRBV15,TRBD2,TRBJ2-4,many,CATSRSLGGLADLAKNIQYF,TGTGCCACCAGCAGATCCCTCGGGGGACTAGCGGACTTAGCCAAAAACATTCAGTACTTC
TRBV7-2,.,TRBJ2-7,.,CASSFAGREQYF,TGTGCCAGCAGCTTCGCAGGGAGAGAGCAGTACTTC
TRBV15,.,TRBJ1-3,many,CATSRKISGNTIYF,TGTGCCACCAGCAGAAAAATCTCTGGAAACACCATATATTTT
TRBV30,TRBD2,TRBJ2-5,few,CAWNRGSGEETQYF,TGTGCCTGGAACCGTGGTAGCGGGGAAGAGACCCAGTACTTC
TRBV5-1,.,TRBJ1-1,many,CASSFGRGTGTEAFF,TGCGCCAGCAGCTTCGGCAGGGGAACCGGCACTGAAGCTTTCTTT
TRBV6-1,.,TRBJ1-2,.,CASRSLGERDGYTF,TGTGCCAGCAGGAGCCTAGGGGAAAGGGATGGCTACACCTTC
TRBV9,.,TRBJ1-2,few,CASSTQRGAYGYTF,TGTGCCAGCAGCACTCAGAGGGGGGCCTATGGCTACACCTTC
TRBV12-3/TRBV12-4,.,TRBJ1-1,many,CASRDQGSTEAFF,TGTGCCAGCAGAGATCAGGGGAGTACTGAAGCTTTCTTT
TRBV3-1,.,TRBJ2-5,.,CASSQNSAPQETQYF,TGTGCCAGCAGCCAAAATTCAGCCCCCCAAGAGACCCAGTACTTC
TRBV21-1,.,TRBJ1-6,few,CASSKGRAGRKNSPLHF,TGTGCCAGCAGCAAAGGTCGAGCGGGGAGAAAAAATTCACCCCTCCACTTT
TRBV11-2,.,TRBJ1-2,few,CASSIREYGYTF,TGTGCCAGCAGCATCAGGGAATATGGCTACACCTTC
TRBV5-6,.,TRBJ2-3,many,CASSPTGRSFGTQYF,TGTGCCAGCAGCCCAACGGGCAGGTCATTTGGTACGCAGTATTTT
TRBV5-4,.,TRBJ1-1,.,CASSLAGFTEAFF,TGTGCCAGCAGCTTGGCAGGCTTCACTGAAGCTTTCTTT
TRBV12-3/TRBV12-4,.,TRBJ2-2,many,CASSLAVRNTGELFF,TGTGCCAGCAGTTTAGCGGTCAGAAACACCGGGGAGCTGTTTTTT
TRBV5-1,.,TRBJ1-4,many,CASSLDVATNEKLFF,TGCGCCAGCAGCTTGGATGTGGCAACTAATGAAAAACTGTTTTTT
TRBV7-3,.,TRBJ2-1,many,CASSFPQDEQFF,TGTGCCAGCAGCTTTCCGCAGGATGAGCAGTTCTTC
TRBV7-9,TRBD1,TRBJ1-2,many,CASSLQGTGPGGYTF,TGTGCCAGCAGCCTCCAAGGGACAGGGCCAGGTGGCTACACCTTC
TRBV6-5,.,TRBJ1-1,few,CAAGSGTEAFF,TGTGCCGCAGGGAGTGGCACTGAAGCTTTCTTT
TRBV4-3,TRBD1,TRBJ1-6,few,CASSQILAGGPPLHF,TGCGCCAGCAGCCAAATCTTGGCAGGGGGCCCACCCCTCCACTTT
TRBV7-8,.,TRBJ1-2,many,CASSPTVSNYGYTF,TGTGCCAGCAGCCCGACAGTCTCTAACTATGGCTACACCTTC
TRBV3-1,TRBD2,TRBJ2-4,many,CASSPGGTNIQYF,TGTGCCAGCAGCCCCGGGGGGACAAACATTCAGTACTTC
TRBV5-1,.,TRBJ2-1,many,CASCIGADNEQFF,TGCGCCAGCTGTATTGGGGCGGACAATGAGCAGTTCTTC
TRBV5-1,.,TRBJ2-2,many,CASSLTGFTGELFF,TGCGCCAGCAGCTTGACAGGGTTCACCGGGGAGCTGTTTTTT
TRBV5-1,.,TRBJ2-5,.,CASTLSWGIETQYF,TGCGCCAGCACCTTGAGCTGGGGGATCGAGACCCAGTACTTC
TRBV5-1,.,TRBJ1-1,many,CASSGEGTEAFF,TGCGCCAGCAGCGGTGAAGGCACTGAAGCTTTCTTT
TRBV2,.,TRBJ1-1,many,CASSEALVQWTEAFF,TGTGCCAGCAGTGAAGCGCTTGTTCAGTGGACTGAAGCTTTCTTT
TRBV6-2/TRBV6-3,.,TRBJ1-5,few,CASTLDATGHSNQPQHF,TGTGCCAGCACCCTAGACGCGACAGGACATAGCAATCAGCCCCAGCATTTT
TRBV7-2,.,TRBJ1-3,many,CASSLVDLLWDTDVSGNTIYF,TGTGCCAGCAGCTTAGTGGATCTCCTGTGGGACACCGATGTTTCAGGAAACACCATATATTTT
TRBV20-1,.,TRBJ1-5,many,CSAIDGPIASNQPQHF,TGCAGTGCTATCGACGGGCCCATAGCGAGCAATCAGCCCCAGCATTTT
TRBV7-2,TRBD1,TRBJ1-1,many,CASSWDRKNTEAFF,TGTGCCAGCAGCTGGGACAGGAAGAACACTGAAGCTTTCTTT